The 26 T cell receptor beta chains listed next were all sequenced from one sample in a study of shared clonotypes between healthy human individuals. Assay: immunoSEQ multiplex PCR; the TCRdb copy retains only in-frame clones and omits some. Found here are more than 400,000 clones, about 95% of them singletons; the top ten hold 0.06%. The sequenced material came from naive CD4+ T cells sorted from blood. Sample subset: CD45RA+ positively selected. All receptors come from a woman between 25 and 40 years old in good health.

The chain has TRBV9 and TRBJ2-2; tentatively, D is TRBD1 or TRBD2 (6 bases each). V was clipped by 3 bases and J by 0 bases, with 18 bases between them. Germline values: CDR1 SGDLS, CDR2 YYNGEE. This CDR3 has 18 residues. The CDR3: CASSASPGAPANTGELFF. The CDR3 DNA reads as TGTGCCAGCAGCGCATCACCGGGGGCTCCCGCGAACACCGGGGAGCTGTTTTTT.

V usage is TRBV6-5 and J usage is TRBJ2-7; D is possibly TRBD2 (5 bases). Trimming cost V 2 bases and J 6 bases, with 11 bases left between them. This CDR3 is 13 amino acids long. CDR1 is MNHEY and CDR2 is SVGAGI in the germline V gene. Here the CDR3 reads CASSYLGRGEQYF. The CDR3 bases are TGTGCCAGCAGTTACCTAGGCCGGGGCGAGCAGTACTTC.

The genes are TRBV27 and TRBJ1-3; D not resolved. This CDR3 contains 16 residues. CDR1 and CDR2 (germline): MNHEY, SMNVEV (reference sequence). Trimming shortened V by 5 bases and J by 0 bases, and 14 bases separated the two germline ends. CDR3 DNA sequence: TGTGCCAGCAGTCGGACCGCGTTCGACTCTGGAAACACCATATATTTT. The encoded protein is CASSRTAFDSGNTIYF.

The chain is built from TRBV14 and TRBJ1-4, with D tentatively TRBD1 (5 bases). Between the trimmed V and J ends, which lost 1 base and 8 bases, there was a span of 11 bases. CDR1 is SGHDN, CDR2 FVKESK, per germline. The CDR3 spans 14 residues. In DNA form, the CDR3 reads TGTGCCAGCAGCCAAGTGGGGGGTTCGGAAAAACTGTTTTTT. This sequence encodes CASSQVGGSEKLFF.

The genes are TRBV10-3 and TRBJ1-4; D not resolved. The CDR3 has 17 residues. In germline, CDR1 is ENHRY, CDR2 SYGVKD. Trimming took off 0 bases at V and 6 bases at J, with 17 bases between the two ends. The CDR3 coding sequence is TGTGCCATCAGTGAGTCGAGGTCCCTAGGTAATCATGAAAAACTGTTTTTT. Amino acids: CAISESRSLGNHEKLFF.

This sequence joins TRBV15 and TRBJ2-7; 8 nucleotides agree with TRBD1. The CDR3 runs to 16 residues. CDR1 is LNHNV and CDR2 is YYDKDF in the germline V gene (reference sequence). The V segment lost 0 bases and the J segment 9 bases; nucleotides outside the gene matches: 13. CDR3 bases: TGTGCCACCAGCAGAGATCAATCGGCAGGGGGCATGGGGCAGTACTTC. This sequence encodes CATSRDQSAGGMGQYF.

This chain's CDR3 is CASSLGLPSYNEQFF. In DNA form, the CDR3 reads TGTGCCAGCAGCTTGGGACTTCCCTCCTACAATGAGCAGTTCTTC. The chain recombines TRBV13 with TRBJ2-1, with TRBD2 as a possible D gene (6 bases). The V end was cut by 3 bases, the J end by 0 bases, with 9 bases between. This CDR3 has 15 residues. CDR1 is PRHDT and CDR2 is FYEKMQ in the germline V gene (reference sequence).

V and J are TRBV5-1 and TRBJ1-1; D may be TRBD1 (5 bases). V lost 2 bases and J 6 bases, leaving 11 bases between the germline ends. Germline lookup yields CDR1 SGHRS and CDR2 YFSETQ. This CDR3 has 13 amino acids. The CDR3 nucleotides are TGCGCCAGCAGCTTTCAGGGTTTGGCTGAAGCTTTCTTT. Translated, it gives CASSFQGLAEAFF. Using reference TRBV5-1 and TRBJ1-1 for the parts outside the CDR3, the full variable domain is KAGVTQTPRYLIKTRGQQVTLSCSPISGHRSVSWYQQTPGQGLQFLFEYFSETQRNKGNFPGRFSGRQFSNSRSEMNVSTLELGDSALYLCASSFQGLAEAFFGQGTRLTVV.

The gene calls are TRBV28 and TRBJ1-3; weak D call: TRBD1 (6 bases). Trimming cost V 2 bases and J 4 bases, with 12 bases left between them. The CDR3 has 15 residues. From germline, CDR1 is MDHEN and CDR2 SYDVKM. The chain's CDR3 is CASSLTGTIGNTIYF. The CDR3 bases are TGTGCCAGCAGTTTAACCGGGACAATAGGAAACACCATATATTTT.

The chain employs TRBV6-5 and TRBJ2-1, with 12 bases aligning to TRBD2. This CDR3 region has 14 residues. Germline values: CDR1 MNHEY, CDR2 SVGAGI. Unmatched junction bases numbered 2, after V lost 3 bases and J lost 8 bases. DNA for the CDR3: TGTGCCAGCAGTTATGGACTAGCGGGGCATGAGCAGTTCTTC. Its protein is CASSYGLAGHEQFF.

The gene calls are TRBV2 and TRBJ2-1; unclear D gene. Germline V CDR1 and CDR2: SNHLY, FYNNEI. CDR3 length: 12 residues. Trimming stripped 7 bases from V and 3 bases from J, with 7 bases between. The CDR3 protein is CASNAVYNEQFF. In nucleotides, the CDR3 is TGTGCCAGCAATGCAGTCTACAATGAGCAGTTCTTC.

The J gene is TRBJ1-6, the V gene TRBV14, with a tentative D call TRBD1 (5 bases). Germline assignment: CDR1 SGHDN and CDR2 FVKESK. The V and J ends lost 4 bases and 7 bases respectively, with 11 bases between them. This CDR3 is built from 14 residues. Here the CDR3 reads CASSRGGTNSPLHF. CDR3 bases: TGTGCCAGCAGCCGTGGAGGGACCAATTCACCCCTCCACTTT. The full variable domain, with the rest looked up from reference TRBV14 and TRBJ1-6, is EAGVTQFPSHSVIEKGQTVTLRCDPISGHDNLYWYRRVMGKEIKFLLHFVKESKQDESGMPNNRFLAERTGGTYSTLKVQPAELEDSGVYFCASSRGGTNSPLHFGNGTRLTVT.

V and J are TRBV4-2 and TRBJ2-5; the match to TRBD2 covers 7 bases. The CDR3 runs to 15 residues. With 0 bases clipped from V and 4 bases from J, the junction kept 5 bases outside the gene matches. Per the germline V gene, CDR1 is LGHNA and CDR2 is YNFKEQ. In nucleotides, the CDR3 is TGTGCCAGCAGCCAAGATGACGGGAGGATAGAGACCCAGTACTTC. Translated, it gives CASSQDDGRIETQYF.

This rearrangement joins TRBV5-4 to TRBJ2-2, with TRBD1 matching over 10 bases. The germline CDR1 and CDR2 sequences are SGHNT and YYREEE (reference sequence). The CDR3 sequence is 18 residues long. V gave up 4 bases and J gave up 0 bases; unmatched junction bases: 9. CDR3 in DNA: TGTGCCAGCAGCCTGAAACGACAGGGGGCCGCGAACACCGGGGAGCTGTTTTTT. Protein: CASSLKRQGAANTGELFF. The entire variable domain, with the rest obtained from reference TRBV5-4 and TRBJ2-2, is as follows: ETGVTQSPTHLIKTRGQQVTLRCSSQSGHNTVSWYQQALGQGPQFIFQYYREEENGRGNFPPRFSGLQFPNYSSELNVNALELDDSALYLCASSLKRQGAANTGELFFGEGSRLTVL.

The J gene is TRBJ1-1, the V gene TRBV5-4; perhaps TRBD1 as D (5 bases). CDR3 length: 15 amino acids. The germline CDR1 and CDR2 sequences are SGHNT and YYREEE (reference sequence). The V end was cut by 4 bases, the J end by 0 bases, with 13 bases between. The CDR3 sequence is CASSRNTGMNTEAFF. The DNA for the CDR3 is TGTGCCAGCAGCCGAAATACAGGAATGAACACTGAAGCTTTCTTT.

The chain employs TRBV28 and TRBJ2-3, with 8 positions matching TRBD2. This CDR3 spans 12 amino acids. Germline V lookup: CDR1 MDHEN, CDR2 SYDVKM. CDR3 coding DNA: TGTACTACCCGGGAGGGGCCCGATACGCAGTATTTT. Translating gives CTTREGPDTQYF.

The chain has TRBV19 and TRBJ2-7; D might be TRBD1 (6 bases). The germline gives CDR1 LNHDA, CDR2 SQIVND (reference sequence). The CDR3 contains 15 residues. The germline V and J ends were trimmed by 2 bases and 1 base, with 12 bases remaining between them. CDR3: CASSIRGGSSYEQYF. DNA of the CDR3: TGTGCCAGTAGTATACGAGGGGGTTCTTCCTACGAGCAGTACTTC.

This clone was seen just once. The chain has TRBV19 and TRBJ2-5; 7 bases match TRBD1. In germline, CDR1 is LNHDA, CDR2 SQIVND (reference sequence). The CDR3 covers 15 residues. With 3 bases clipped from V and 5 bases from J, the junction kept 9 bases outside the gene matches. The CDR3 sequence is CASSIQGVQHETQYF. The CDR3, as DNA: TGTGCCAGTAGTATTCAGGGGGTGCAGCACGAGACCCAGTACTTC.

The chain has TRBV19 and TRBJ1-1, with TRBD1 matching 12 bases. After removal of 7 bases from V and 0 bases from J, the junction contained 6 bases not matched to a gene. This CDR3 spans 16 amino acids. Germline CDR1 LNHDA, CDR2 SQIVND (reference sequence). The CDR3, as DNA: TGTGCCAGTACCCCTGGGACAGGGGGCATGAACACTGAAGCTTTCTTT. Protein: CASTPGTGGMNTEAFF.

V usage is TRBV7-9 and J usage is TRBJ2-1; D ambiguous. The CDR3 length is 14 residues. The V end lost 5 bases, the J end lost 4 bases, and 12 bases lay between the germline ends. Germline loops: CDR1 SEHNR, CDR2 FQNEAQ (reference sequence). The CDR3 DNA is TGTGCCAGCAGCGCAGAAACCCTATACAATGAGCAGTTCTTC. Protein sequence: CASSAETLYNEQFF.

This clone was recorded a few times. This chain links TRBV10-3 with TRBJ2-7; TRBD2 matches 10 bases. Germline CDR1 ENHRY, CDR2 SYGVKD. This CDR3 comprises 14 residues. Unmatched junction bases numbered 9, after V lost 7 bases and J lost 6 bases. The CDR3 loop reads CAIMGTSAAGEQYF. The CDR3 DNA follows: TGTGCCATCATGGGGACTAGCGCGGCCGGCGAGCAGTACTTC.

The CDR3 spells CASSQDSAGVGYEQYF. CDR3 sequence (DNA): TGCGCCAGCAGCCAAGATTCAGCAGGGGTTGGGTACGAGCAGTACTTC. V gene TRBV4-1 combines with J gene TRBJ2-7, with D maybe TRBD1 (6 bases). Germline V gene lookup returns CDR1 MGHRA and CDR2 YSYEKL. V was trimmed by 0 bases and J by 4 bases, leaving 16 bases between them. This CDR3 spans 16 amino acids.

This chain uses TRBV5-6 with TRBJ2-7, with D perhaps TRBD2 (5 bases). The CDR3 is 15 residues long. V lost 0 bases and J 0 bases, leaving 10 bases between the germline ends. Germline CDR1 is SGHDT and CDR2 is YYEEEE. This chain's CDR3 is CASSLGGFASYEQYF. The CDR3 DNA reads as TGTGCCAGCAGCTTGGGCGGGTTCGCCTCCTACGAGCAGTACTTC. The full variable domain, rest sourced from reference TRBV5-6 and TRBJ2-7, is DAGVTQSPTHLIKTRGQQVTLRCSPKSGHDTVSWYQQALGQGPQFIFQYYEEEERQRGNFPDRFSGHQFPNYSSELNVNALLLGDSALYLCASSLGGFASYEQYFGPGTRLTVT.

In its sample, this clone was seen once. The gene calls are TRBV27 and TRBJ2-7; 9 positions match TRBD2. Trimming cost V 7 bases and J 4 bases; bases outside gene matches: 8. This CDR3 spans 14 amino acids. The germline V gene encodes CDR1 MNHEY and CDR2 SMNVEV (reference sequence). The CDR3 nucleotides are TGTGCCAGCACCCCTAGCGGGAACCCTTACGAGCAGTACTTC. It translates to CASTPSGNPYEQYF.

V and J are TRBV19 and TRBJ1-2; no definite D call. CDR3 length: 16 residues. V lost 5 bases, J lost 1 base, and 17 bases lay in between. Germline CDR1 reads LNHDA; CDR2 reads SQIVND (reference sequence). The CDR3 coding sequence is TGTGCCAGTAGTTCTATTTCACCAGATGATAACTATGGCTACACCTTC. This encodes CASSSISPDDNYGYTF. The complete variable domain, with remaining parts taken from reference TRBV19 and TRBJ1-2, reads DGGITQSPKYLFRKEGQNVTLSCEQNLNHDAMYWYRQDPGQGLRLIYYSQIVNDFQKGDIAEGYSVSREKKESFPLTVTSAQKNPTAFYLCASSSISPDDNYGYTFGSGTRLTVV.

This chain links TRBV11-3 with TRBJ2-1, with 11 positions matching TRBD2. V shed 5 bases and J 4 bases; nucleotides not matched to a gene: 4. This CDR3 is built from 15 residues. Germline V gene data show CDR1 as SGHNT and CDR2 as YENEEA. DNA for the CDR3: TGTGCCAGCAGCACCGGGACTAGCGGTTACAATGAGCAGTTCTTC. It translates to CASSTGTSGYNEQFF.